The 17 T cell receptor beta chains given below trace back to one sample, sequenced in a study of T cell responses to AZD1222 COVID-19 vaccine. Method: immunoSEQ multiplex PCR; TCRdb's copy keeps in-frame clones and lacks some. The sample shows about 120,000 clones, roughly 90% of them seen only once. This sample comprised peripheral blood, obtained on day 0 of AZD1222 vaccination. The receptors derive from an adult in good health.

The chain employs TRBV3-1 (or the pseudogene TRBV3-2) and TRBJ1-5; 7 bases line up with TRBD1. CDR3 length equals 14 residues. Germline-derived CDR1 and CDR2 are LGHDT and YNNKEL (reference sequence). V trimming: 5 bases; J trimming: 4 bases; junction bases outside the gene matches: 5. CDR3 nucleotide sequence: TGTGCCAGCAGCTCGGACAGGATTAATCAGCCCCAGCATTTT. It yields the protein CASSSDRINQPQHF.

In this sample, this clone turned up once. The chain is built from TRBV18 and TRBJ1-1; D possibly corresponds to TRBD1 (6 bases). V lost 4 bases and J 4 bases, leaving 10 bases between the germline ends. The CDR3 length is 13 residues. The germline V gene has CDR1 KGHSH and CDR2 LQKENI. Here the CDR3 DNA reads TGTGCCAGCTCACAGGACAGCCGCACTGAAGCTTTCTTT. Translation gives CASSQDSRTEAFF.

The chain links TRBV19 to TRBJ2-3; D possibly matches TRBD1 or TRBD2 (5 bases each). Per germline, CDR1 LNHDA and CDR2 SQIVND (reference sequence). Trimming stripped 5 bases from V and 3 bases from J, with 15 bases between. CDR3 size: 15 residues. In DNA form, the CDR3 reads TGTGCCAGTAGTGCCCCCGGGACGGGGACAGATACGCAGTATTTT. This codes for CASSAPGTGTDTQYF. The full variable domain, in which reference TRBV19 and TRBJ2-3 provide the parts outside the CDR3, is DGGITQSPKYLFRKEGQNVTLSCEQNLNHDAMYWYRQDPGQGLRLIYYSQIVNDFQKGDIAEGYSVSREKKESFPLTVTSAQKNPTAFYLCASSAPGTGTDTQYFGPGTRLTVL.

This rearrangement joins TRBV9 to TRBJ1-2, with D tentatively TRBD1 (6 bases). V was cut by 3 bases and J by 4 bases, with 16 bases left in between. CDR3 length equals 15 residues. Germline V lookup: CDR1 SGDLS, CDR2 YYNGEE. The CDR3, as DNA: TGTGCCAGCAGCGAGTGGCAGGGGACCACCTATGGCTACACCTTC. Its translation: CASSEWQGTTYGYTF.

This clone was observed once. The chain combines TRBV19 with TRBJ1-1; 9 nucleotides align to TRBD1. Losses at the gene ends were 7 bases for V and 5 bases for J; bases not matched to a gene: 5. The CDR3 extends over 13 amino acids. CDR1 and CDR2 (germline): LNHDA, SQIVND (reference sequence). The DNA of the CDR3 is TGTGCCAGTAAAAAGACAGGGGGAACTGAAGCTTTCTTT. Protein: CASKKTGGTEAFF.

This chain uses TRBV6-6 with TRBJ2-1, with D possibly TRBD2 on 5 matching bases. CDR1 is MNHNY and CDR2 is SVGAGI in the germline V gene (reference sequence). The germline V and J ends were trimmed by 10 bases and 6 bases, with 19 bases remaining between them. The CDR3 has 14 amino acids. CDR3 amino acids: CAIQDGSSGNEQFF. As DNA, the CDR3 is TGTGCCATACAAGATGGGAGCTCTGGCAATGAGCAGTTCTTC.

The V call is TRBV7-8, the J call TRBJ2-3; TRBD2 aligns across 9 bases. Unmatched junction bases numbered 3, after V lost 4 bases and J lost 1 base. In germline, CDR1 is SGHVS, CDR2 FQNEAQ. The CDR3 has 15 residues. Written as DNA, the CDR3 is TGTGCCAGCAGCTCGCGGGGGGGAGGCACAGATACGCAGTATTTT. Its translation is CASSSRGGGTDTQYF.

This chain joins TRBV19 and TRBJ1-1, with a weak D call TRBD1 (6 bases). CDR1 is LNHDA and CDR2 is SQIVND in the germline V gene (reference sequence). V lost 6 bases and J 4 bases, leaving 15 bases between the germline ends. The CDR3 loop spans 14 amino acids. In DNA, the CDR3 is TGTGCCAGTAGCCGATCAGGGGTGGGCACTGAAGCTTTCTTT. This encodes CASSRSGVGTEAFF.

The chain has TRBV15 and TRBJ2-7, with D uncertain. CDR1 and CDR2 from the germline V gene are LNHNV and YYDKDF (reference sequence). The CDR3 is made up of 15 amino acids. The V and J ends lost 0 bases and 2 bases respectively, with 11 bases between them. The CDR3, as DNA: TGTGCCACCAGCAGAGATATCCTAGACCCCTACGAGCAGTACTTC. Its protein product is CATSRDILDPYEQYF.

The CDR3 is CASSQEENQPQHF. CDR3 nucleotide sequence: TGCGCCAGCAGCCAAGAGGAGAATCAGCCCCAGCATTTT. The V call is TRBV4-1, the J call TRBJ1-5, with no clear D. With 0 bases removed from V and 4 bases from J, the gap between germline ends came to 4 bases. Germline V lookup: CDR1 MGHRA, CDR2 YSYEKL. The CDR3 covers 13 residues.

Note on this clone: Other nucleotide sequences in the sample specify the same CDR3. DNA for the CDR3: TGTGCCTGGAGTCGCGGGGGCTCCTACAATGAGCAGTTCTTC. Its translation: CAWSRGGSYNEQFF. The chain is built from TRBV30 and TRBJ2-1; 7 nucleotides match TRBD2. Germline lookup yields CDR1 GTSNPN and CDR2 SVGIG (reference sequence). Trimming removed 2 bases from V and 0 bases from J; junction bases left unmatched: 1. There are 14 residues in the CDR3.

V and J are TRBV5-5 and TRBJ1-1; D is unresolved. The CDR3 covers 14 residues. Germline-derived CDR1 and CDR2 are SGHKS and YYEKEE (reference sequence). Trimming pared 0 bases from V and 3 bases from J, leaving 9 bases between. DNA of the CDR3: TGTGCCAGCAGCTTGGATATTGGTCACACTGAAGCTTTCTTT. Protein sequence: CASSLDIGHTEAFF.

V gene TRBV10-1 combines with J gene TRBJ2-2; TRBD2 matches at 10 bases. Trimming cost V 8 bases and J 5 bases; bases outside gene matches: 5. This CDR3 spans 14 amino acids. Germline CDR1 reads WNHNN; CDR2 reads SYGVQD (reference sequence). The CDR3 DNA sequence: TGCGCCAGCTCTAGCGGGGGTGGTACCGGGGAGCTGTTTTTT. Its protein product is CASSSGGGTGELFF.

The CDR3 DNA sequence: TGTGCCAGCAGTCCGCCTCCGGGACAGCCGGGAGGCTACACCTTC. Amino acids: CASSPPPGQPGGYTF. This chain links TRBV27 with TRBJ1-2; 7 bases fit TRBD1. The ends lost 5 bases at V and 8 bases at J; junction bases unmatched: 14. Germline V gene lookup returns CDR1 MNHEY and CDR2 SMNVEV (reference sequence). The CDR3 covers 15 residues.

This clone came up once. The chain couples TRBV6-5 to TRBJ1-1, with D perhaps TRBD1 (5 bases). The CDR3 covers 15 residues. V dropped 0 bases and J dropped 2 bases, with 10 bases sitting between them. Germline V CDR1 and CDR2: MNHEY, SVGAGI. CDR3 region: CASSYSTDINTEAFF. The CDR3 DNA is TGTGCCAGCAGTTACTCGACAGACATAAACACTGAAGCTTTCTTT.

The J gene is TRBJ1-2, the V gene TRBV19; D gene unclear. Germline CDR1 is LNHDA and CDR2 is SQIVND (reference sequence). The ends were cut back, 4 bases at V and 3 bases at J, with 9 bases in the middle. The CDR3 has 13 residues. The CDR3 spells CASSTGVDYGYTF. CDR3 nucleotide sequence: TGTGCCAGTAGTACAGGTGTCGACTATGGCTACACCTTC.

The chain combines TRBV6-5 with TRBJ2-7; maybe TRBD2 (7 bases). V shed 2 bases and J shed 7 bases, with 15 bases lying between them. Germline CDR1 and CDR2: MNHEY and SVGAGI. The CDR3 totals 14 residues. CDR3 residues: CASSYEGGPKEQYF. CDR3 sequence (DNA): TGTGCCAGCAGTTACGAGGGGGGGCCGAAAGAGCAGTACTTC.